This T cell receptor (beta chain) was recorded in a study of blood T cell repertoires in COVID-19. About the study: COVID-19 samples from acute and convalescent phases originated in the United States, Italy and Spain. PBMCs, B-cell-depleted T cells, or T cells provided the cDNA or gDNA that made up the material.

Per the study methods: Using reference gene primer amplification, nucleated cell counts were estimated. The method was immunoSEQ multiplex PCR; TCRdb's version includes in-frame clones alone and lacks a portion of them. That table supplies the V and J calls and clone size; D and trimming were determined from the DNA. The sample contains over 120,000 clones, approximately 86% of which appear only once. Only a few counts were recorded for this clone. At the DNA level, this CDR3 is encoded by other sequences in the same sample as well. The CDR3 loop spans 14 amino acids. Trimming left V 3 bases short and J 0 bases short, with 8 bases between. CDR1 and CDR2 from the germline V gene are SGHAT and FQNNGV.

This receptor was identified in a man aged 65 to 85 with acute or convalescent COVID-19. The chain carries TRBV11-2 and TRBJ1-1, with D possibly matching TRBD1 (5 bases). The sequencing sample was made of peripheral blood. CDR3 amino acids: CASSLTDMNTEAFF. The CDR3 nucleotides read TGTGCCAGCAGCTTGACAGACATGAACACTGAAGCTTTCTTT.